The 24 T cell receptor beta chains below come from one sample, sequenced in a study of tumor-infiltrating lymphocytes in primary liver carcinoma. For blood RNA, unsorted whole blood served as the source, and germline DNA was extracted too. Starting from around 510 ng of total RNA, TCR beta cDNA was produced with a primer in the constant region. A slightly modified ARM-PCR protocol with three nested multiplex PCR rounds produced these TCR beta libraries. Investigators reported that the first two PCR rounds, at 10 to 11 cycles each, used TRBV1-TRBV30 forward primers with a C-beta reverse primer. MiXCR, applied by TCRdb to the multiplex PCR reads, yields one record per CDR3 protein. The profile shows 320,000 or so distinct CDR3 sequences, approximately 65% of them singletons. Sequenced input: peripheral blood. These TCRs come from a man aged 40-50 years with primary liver carcinoma and hepatitis B virus infection.

This clonotype was seen many times. The chain couples TRBV11-2 to TRBJ2-1, with 8 bases lining up with TRBD2. There are 16 residues in the CDR3. V gave up 5 bases and J gave up 3 bases; unmatched junction bases: 9. CDR1 SGHAT and CDR2 FQNNGV come from the germline V gene. The CDR3 region is CASSPRLAQDYNEQFF. The CDR3 coding sequence is TGTGCCAGCAGCCCCCGACTAGCGCAAGACTACAATGAGCAGTTCTTC.

About this clonotype itself: This may arise from a read error, as a much more abundant clone is one base away. This chain uses TRBV4-2 with TRBJ2-5, with D unresolved. V lost 4 bases and J lost 3, with 12 bases in between. The CDR3 length is 14 residues. The germline CDR1 and CDR2 sequences are LGHNA and YNFKEQ. The CDR3 here is CASSRVEDEETQYF. CDR3 bases: TGTGCCAGCAGCCGAGTGGAAGACGAAGAGACCCAGTACTTC.

Details on this clonotype: Its ends do not fully match the called genes, so a read error is possible. The chain couples TRBV7-9 to TRBJ2-3; tentatively, D is TRBD1 or TRBD2 (5 bases each). Germline V CDR1 and CDR2: SEHNR, FQNEAQ (reference sequence). The CDR3 has 15 residues. CDR3: CANSYRDRLTDTQYF. As DNA, the CDR3 is TGTGCCAACAGCTACCGGGACCGCCTCACAGATACGCAGTATTTT. The full variable domain, its missing parts supplied by reference TRBV7-9 and TRBJ2-3, is DTGVSQNPRHKITKRGQNVTFRCDPISEHNRLYWYRQTLGQGPEFLTYFQNEAQLEKSRLLSDRFSAERPKGSFSTLEIQRTEQGDSAMYLCANSYRDRLTDTQYFGPGTRLTVL.

A remark on this clonotype: The junction differs from germline at one of its ends, possibly a read error. The chain is built from TRBV11-1 and TRBJ2-4; TRBD2 matches at 13 bases. This CDR3 comprises 17 residues. Germline V CDR1 and CDR2: SGHAT, FQDESV (reference sequence). The CDR3, as DNA: TGTGCCAGCAGCTTTAACGGGACTAGCGGGACCAAAAACATTCAGTATTTC. Protein: CASSFNGTSGTKNIQYF.

A note on this clonotype: A read error may produce the germline difference seen at one junction end. The chain combines TRBV6-6 with TRBJ1-4, with D perhaps TRBD1 (6 bases). CDR3 length: 14 residues. Germline loops: CDR1 MNHNY, CDR2 SVGAGI (reference sequence). CDR3 nucleotides: TGTGCCAGCCCCTCGGGGGGGGGCAATGAACAACTGTTTTTT. Translating gives CASPSGGGNEQLFF.

As for this clonotype: A much larger clone differs by one base, so this may be a read error. The rearrangement joins TRBV6-6 to TRBJ1-2, with a weak D call TRBD1 (6 bases). The CDR3 has 13 residues. Germline values: CDR1 MNHNY, CDR2 SVGAGI (reference sequence). The chain's CDR3 is CASSPRGGYGHTF. The CDR3 coding sequence is TGTGCCAGCAGCCCCAGGGGAGGATATGGCCACACCTTC.

V gene TRBV13 combines with J gene TRBJ2-5; D is undetermined. Per germline, CDR1 PRHDT and CDR2 FYEKMQ (reference sequence). Trimming left V 5 bases short and J 7 bases short, with 14 bases between. This CDR3 has 13 residues. The CDR3 sequence: CASSTRQKGTQYF. The DNA of the CDR3 is TGTGCCAGCAGCACTCGGCAGAAAGGGACCCAGTACTTC.

The CDR3 here is CASTPGQSYEQYF. The CDR3 coding sequence is TGTGCCAGCACCCCGGGGCAATCCTACGAGCAGTACTTC. The gene calls are TRBV28 and TRBJ2-7; tentatively, D is TRBD1 or TRBD2 (5 bases each). Germline CDR1 reads MDHEN; CDR2 reads SYDVKM. The CDR3 is 13 residues long. The V end was cut by 7 bases, the J end by 1 base, with 11 bases between.

On this clonotype: This clone may be a read error of a much larger clone one base away. V is TRBV4-1 and J is TRBJ2-1, with 8 nucleotides matching TRBD1. The germline gives CDR1 MGHRA, CDR2 YSYEKL. This CDR3 region has 12 residues. CDR3 DNA: TGCGCCAGCAGCCAAGAGGACAGGGCCTTGATCTTC. Its translation is CASSQEDRALIF.

In its sample, this clonotype was seen many times. The chain uses TRBV6-1 and TRBJ1-2; D unresolved. Trimming removed 1 base from V and 4 bases from J, with 4 bases in between. This CDR3 region has 12 residues. Germline V gives CDR1 MNHNS, CDR2 SASEGT. The CDR3 reads CASSEGSYGYTF. The CDR3 region has the DNA TGTGCCAGCAGTGAAGGAAGCTATGGCTACACCTTC.

For this clonotype: A read error may be the cause here, since a much bigger clone is one base away. This sequence joins TRBV4-1 and TRBJ2-1, with unresolved D. Germline CDR1 MGHRA, CDR2 YSYEKL. The CDR3 sequence is 16 residues long. The CDR3 coding sequence is TGCGCCAGCAGCCACCTCGACACGAACTCCTACAATAAGCAGTTCTTC. It codes for CASSHLDTNSYNKQFF.

This clonotype was picked up many times. J is TRBJ2-2 and V is TRBV4-3, with unresolved D. This CDR3 spans 15 amino acids. Germline lookup yields CDR1 LGHNA and CDR2 YSLEER. Deletions cut 0 bases from V and 7 bases from J, with 12 bases between. The CDR3: CASSQDPRLHGELFF. The CDR3 nucleotides are TGCGCCAGCAGCCAAGACCCCCGCCTCCACGGGGAGCTGTTTTTT.

This clonotype was seen ten or more times. This chain connects TRBV29-1 to TRBJ1-5, with 7 nucleotides matching TRBD1. V trimming: 4 bases; J trimming: 5 bases; junction bases outside the gene matches: 5. The CDR3 loop spans 13 amino acids. Germline V gene lookup returns CDR1 SQVTM and CDR2 ANQGSEA. The CDR3 region is CSVGQGGDQPQHF. The CDR3 region has the DNA TGCAGCGTTGGACAGGGAGGGGATCAGCCCCAGCATTTT. The entire variable domain, with the rest obtained from reference TRBV29-1 and TRBJ1-5, is as follows: SAVISQKPSRDICQRGTSLTIQCQVDSQVTMMFWYRQQPGQSLTLIATANQGSEATYESGFVIDKFPISRPNLTFSTLTVSNMSPEDSSIYLCSVGQGGDQPQHFGDGTRLSIL.

As to this clonotype: A much larger clone is a single base away; this may be a read error. This chain connects TRBV29-1 to TRBJ2-1; 13 bases agree with TRBD2. Germline values: CDR1 SQVTM, CDR2 ANQGSEA. The CDR3 covers 15 residues. The CDR3 reads CSAEDTSGRDYEQFF. For the CDR3, the DNA is TGCAGCGCTGAAGACACTAGCGGGAGGGATTATGAGCAGTTCTTC.

This clonotype was observed many times. The chain uses TRBV11-1 and TRBJ2-2; TRBD1 agrees at 9 bases. CDR3 length: 16 residues. The germline CDR1 and CDR2 sequences are SGHAT and FQDESV (reference sequence). The V and J ends lost 4 bases and 6 bases, in that order; junction bases with no gene match: 9. The CDR3 nucleotides are TGTGCCAGCAGCTCGCCCGGGACAGGGAGGGCCGGGGAGCTGTTTTTT. It yields the protein CASSSPGTGRAGELFF.

In regard to this clonotype: This may arise from a read error, as a much more abundant clone is one base away. This chain connects TRBV6-2 or TRBV6-3 to TRBJ2-1, with 7 bases fitting TRBD2. Germline-derived CDR1 and CDR2 are MNHEY and SVGEGT. The CDR3 is made up of 12 amino acids. CDR3 nucleotides: TGTGCCAACAGTTGGTGGGAGGGTGAGCAGTTCTTC. Protein product: CANSWWEGEQFF.

With respect to this clonotype: A junction end diverges from the germline sequence, so it may reflect a read error. The chain recombines TRBV11-2 with TRBJ2-3; TRBD1 matches 7 bases. This CDR3 is built from 14 residues. Looked up from germline, CDR1 is SGHAT and CDR2 is FQNNGV. CDR3 bases: TGTCCCAGCAGCCTAGGTGACAGGGAAACTACGCAGTATTTT. It yields the protein CPSSLGDRETTQYF.

A few counts support this clonotype. The rearrangement joins TRBV28 to TRBJ2-2; a possible D gene is TRBD1 (5 bases). The V and J ends lost 3 bases and 1 base respectively, with 9 bases between them. Germline values: CDR1 MDHEN, CDR2 SYDVKM. The CDR3 runs 15 residues. The CDR3 sequence: CASSLGQQNTGELFF. In nucleotides, the CDR3 is TGTGCCAGCAGTTTGGGGCAGCAGAACACCGGGGAGCTGTTTTTT. Combining the CDR3 with reference TRBV28 and TRBJ2-2 gives the whole variable domain DVKVTQSSRYLVKRTGEKVFLECVQDMDHENMFWYRQDPGLGLRLIYFSYDVKMKEKGDIPEGYSVSREKKERFSLILESASTNQTSMYLCASSLGQQNTGELFFGEGSRLTVL.

A note on this clonotype: An end of the junction differs from the germline gene, which may be a read error. The chain uses TRBV6-2 or TRBV6-3 and TRBJ1-5; D perhaps matches TRBD2 (5 bases). The assigned J gene may be wrong: the sequence end matches TRBJ2-3 better. CDR3 size: 16 residues. Germline values: CDR1 MNHEY, CDR2 SVGEGT. CDR3 bases: TGTGCCAACAGTTCTCTCATGGGAGATAGCAATCAGCCCCAGTATTTT. Residues: CANSSLMGDSNQPQYF.

This clonotype has only a few counts. This chain links TRBV6-1 with TRBJ2-1, with TRBD2 identical over 14 bases. This CDR3 has 16 amino acids. Germline lookup yields CDR1 MNHNS and CDR2 SASEGT. Unmatched junction bases numbered 9, after V lost 7 bases and J lost 7 bases. In nucleotides, the CDR3 is TGTGCCAGCATTCCCGGGACTAGCGGGAGTTGGAATGAGCAGTTCTTC. It specifies CASIPGTSGSWNEQFF.

Many counts were recorded for this clonotype. The chain couples TRBV5-8 to TRBJ1-1; D remains unclear. This CDR3 has 12 residues. The V end lost 2 bases, the J end lost 5 bases, and 7 bases lay between the germline ends. Looked up from germline, CDR1 is SGHTS and CDR2 is YDEGEE. The CDR3 bases are TGTGCCAGCAGCTTACGGGAAACTGAAGCTTTCTTT. It is translated as CASSLRETEAFF.

The J gene is TRBJ2-7, the V gene TRBV12-3 or TRBV12-4; no definite D call. The CDR3 contains 13 residues. The V end lost 5 bases, the J end lost 7 bases, and 15 bases lay between the germline ends. CDR3 nucleotide sequence: TGTGCCAGCAGTCCAGATTCCCTGAGGGAGCAGTACTTC. Protein: CASSPDSLREQYF.

This sequence joins TRBV5-1 and TRBJ2-7; unclear D gene. CDR3 length: 12 residues. CDR1 SGHRS and CDR2 YFSETQ come from the germline V gene. The ends were cut back, 1 base at V and 5 bases at J, with 7 bases in the middle. CDR3 in amino acids: CASSLNANEQYF. The CDR3 nucleotides are TGCGCCAGCAGCTTGAACGCTAACGAGCAGTACTTC.

Details on this clonotype: Relative to the germline gene, one junction end is altered; a read error may explain this. V and J are TRBV29-1 and TRBJ2-3; 8 bases are a match to TRBD2. Germline V CDR1 and CDR2: SQVTM, ANQGSEA. The CDR3 length is 17 residues. CDR3 DNA: TGCAGCGTTGACTCTAGCGCAGCGGGAGTAGGCACAGATACACAGTATTTT. Protein: CSVDSSAAGVGTDTQYF.